Following are 28 T cell receptor beta chains from one sample sequenced in a study of control samples from healthy donors and cancer patients. Profiling relied on immunoSEQ multiplex PCR, and the TCRdb table lists in-frame clones only, not all of them. The sample shows 95,000 to 150,000 clones, 87% of them seen only once. The sequencing input was blood. All receptors come from a man aged 25 to 40 in good health.

The CDR3 sequence: CAWSGGGLGSNYGYTF. The CDR3 DNA reads as TGTGCCTGGAGTGGCGGGGGGCTGGGGTCTAACTATGGCTACACCTTC. The chain couples TRBV30 to TRBJ1-2, with TRBD1 as a possible D gene (6 bases). The CDR3 totals 16 residues. V lost 1 base to trimming and J lost 0 bases, with 15 bases between them. Germline CDR1 reads GTSNPN; CDR2 reads SVGIG (reference sequence).

V is TRBV5-1 and J is TRBJ1-2; D is possibly TRBD1 (6 bases). V lost 0 bases, J lost 0 bases, and 18 bases lay in between. Germline assignment: CDR1 SGHRS and CDR2 YFSETQ. This CDR3 has 18 residues. As DNA, the CDR3 is TGCGCCAGCAGCTTGGCGGGGGCGCGGGTCCTAGCTAACTATGGCTACACCTTC. This translates into CASSLAGARVLANYGYTF.

The rearrangement links TRBV9 to TRBJ1-1; tentatively, D is TRBD1 (6 bases). The V gene lost 0 bases and the J gene lost 0 bases, with 12 bases spanning the gap. CDR1 is SGDLS, CDR2 YYNGEE, per germline. The CDR3 extends over 16 amino acids. The CDR3 DNA follows: TGTGCCAGCAGCGTAGAAGGGGGAGTCATGAACACTGAAGCTTTCTTT. This translates into CASSVEGGVMNTEAFF.

The rearrangement links TRBV11-3 to TRBJ2-7; D uncertain. V was clipped by 0 bases and J by 4 bases, with 7 bases between them. CDR3 size: 13 residues. Per germline, CDR1 SGHNT and CDR2 YENEEA. CDR3 loop: CASSLESGYEQYF. The DNA for the CDR3 is TGTGCCAGCAGCTTAGAATCCGGATACGAGCAGTACTTC. The full variable domain, completed using reference TRBV11-3 and TRBJ2-7, is EAGVVQSPRYKIIEKKQPVAFWCNPISGHNTLYWYLQNLGQGPELLIRYENEEAVDDSQLPKDRFSAERLKGVDSTLKIQPAELGDSAVYLCASSLESGYEQYFGPGTRLTVT.

This clone came up once. This CDR3 is CASGLLQGSGYTF. The CDR3 DNA reads TGTGCCAGCGGCCTACTTCAGGGGAGTGGCTACACCTTC. This chain links TRBV7-9 with TRBJ1-2; tentatively, D is TRBD1 (6 bases). Trimming shortened V by 8 bases and J by 7 bases, and 17 bases separated the two germline ends. CDR1 is SEHNR, CDR2 FQNEAQ, per germline (reference sequence). The CDR3 runs to 13 residues.

The rearrangement links TRBV10-3 to TRBJ1-1; maybe TRBD1 (5 bases). The CDR3 spans 14 residues. Germline V gene data show CDR1 as ENHRY and CDR2 as SYGVKD. The V gene lost 2 bases and the J gene lost 1 base, with 8 bases spanning the gap. CDR3 region: CAISEQGPNTEAFF. CDR3 in DNA: TGTGCCATCAGTGAGCAGGGCCCGAACACTGAAGCTTTCTTT.

This chain connects TRBV30 to TRBJ1-5; 9 positions agree with TRBD1. The CDR3 covers 14 residues. J gave up 7 bases and V 3 bases, and 7 bases lay outside the gene matches. The V gene's germline CDR1 is GTSNPN and CDR2 SVGIG (reference sequence). For the CDR3, the DNA is TGTGCCTGGAGAGGGGGACAGGGCGGACAGCCCCAGCATTTT. Its protein product is CAWRGGQGGQPQHF.

The J gene is TRBJ2-5, the V gene TRBV2; unclear D gene. The germline gives CDR1 SNHLY, CDR2 FYNNEI. The CDR3 spans 11 residues. Trimming shortened V by 3 bases and J by 2 bases, and 1 base separated the two germline ends. The CDR3 is CASSEQETQYF. CDR3 sequence (DNA): TGTGCCAGCAGTGAGCAAGAGACCCAGTACTTC.

V usage is TRBV27 and J usage is TRBJ1-5; D is ambiguous. Trimming stripped 0 bases from V and 0 bases from J, with 3 bases between. The CDR3 sequence is 14 residues long. Germline values: CDR1 MNHEY, CDR2 SMNVEV (reference sequence). The CDR3 nucleotides are TGTGCCAGCAGTTTATCATCTAGCAATCAGCCCCAGCATTTT. Translating gives CASSLSSSNQPQHF.

The gene calls are TRBV15 and TRBJ1-4; 9 nucleotides match TRBD1. The V gene's germline CDR1 is LNHNV and CDR2 YYDKDF (reference sequence). The J segment lost 0 bases and the V segment lost 1 base, leaving 6 bases of the junction unmatched. CDR3 size: 18 residues. CDR3 sequence reads: CATSRGRDRGSTNEKLFF. CDR3 in DNA: TGTGCCACCAGCAGAGGACGCGACAGGGGGTCAACTAATGAAAAACTGTTTTTT.

The chain carries TRBV2 and TRBJ1-6; TRBD1 matches at 7 bases. CDR3 length: 13 amino acids. Per the germline V gene, CDR1 is SNHLY and CDR2 is FYNNEI. V shed 8 bases, J shed 7 bases, and the junction held 5 bases outside the gene matches. In DNA form, the CDR3 reads TGTGCCAGCGAGGAGACAGGGAATTCACCCCTCCACTTT. Its protein is CASEETGNSPLHF.

The chain couples TRBV3-1 (or the pseudogene TRBV3-2) to TRBJ1-2, with D uncertain. The ends were cut back, 0 bases at V and 7 bases at J, with 21 bases in the middle. The CDR3 runs 17 residues. Germline assignment: CDR1 LGHDT and CDR2 YNNKEL (reference sequence). DNA of the CDR3: TGTGCCAGCAGCCAAGATTCCCGTCGAAGGATAGATCGTGGCTACACCTTC. Its translation is CASSQDSRRRIDRGYTF.

Here the CDR3 reads CATSRESGALYSPLHF. Here the CDR3 DNA reads TGTGCCACCAGCAGAGAGTCAGGGGCTCTCTATTCACCCCTCCACTTT. This chain connects TRBV15 to TRBJ1-6, with a tentative D call TRBD1 (6 bases). Trimming took off 0 bases at V and 8 bases at J, with 14 bases between the two ends. Germline CDR1 and CDR2: LNHNV and YYDKDF (reference sequence). The CDR3 is 16 residues long.

The chain is built from TRBV5-1 and TRBJ2-5; 10 bases align to TRBD1. The CDR3 totals 15 residues. CDR1 and CDR2 (germline): SGHRS, YFSETQ. V lost 4 bases to trimming and J lost 4 bases; unmatched junction nucleotides: 7. CDR3 loop: CASSRTGQGGETQYF. The CDR3 nucleotides are TGCGCCAGCAGCCGAACCGGACAGGGGGGAGAGACCCAGTACTTC.

This clone came up once. This chain connects TRBV9 to TRBJ1-1, with D perhaps TRBD1 (6 bases). The CDR3 is made up of 15 amino acids. Trimming removed 0 bases from V and 0 bases from J, with 9 bases in between. Germline V gene sequence: CDR1 SGDLS, CDR2 YYNGEE. The CDR3, as DNA: TGTGCCAGCAGCGTAGGGGGGGCGATGAACACTGAAGCTTTCTTT. Its protein product is CASSVGGAMNTEAFF.

Only a few counts were recorded for this clone. This chain uses TRBV7-3 with TRBJ1-1; 7 bases are shared with TRBD1. The CDR3 loop spans 20 amino acids. V lost 1 base, J lost 0 bases, and 17 bases stayed unmatched. The germline V gene has CDR1 SGHTA and CDR2 FQGTGA. CDR3 in DNA: TGTGCCAGCAGCTTAATGATGAAGGGGGGACAGCCTGTCATGAACACTGAAGCTTTCTTT. Amino acids: CASSLMMKGGQPVMNTEAFF. Drawing the rest from reference TRBV7-3 and TRBJ1-1, the complete variable domain is GAGVSQTPSNKVTEKGKYVELRCDPISGHTALYWYRQSLGQGPEFLIYFQGTGAADDSGLPNDRFFAVRPEGSVSTLKIQRTERGDSAVYLCASSLMMKGGQPVMNTEAFFGQGTRLTVV.

The gene calls are TRBV24-1 and TRBJ2-3, with 8 positions matching TRBD1. The CDR3 is 16 residues long. V lost 4 bases, J lost 0 bases, and 5 bases stayed unmatched. Looked up from germline, CDR1 is KGHDR and CDR2 is SFDVKD. The CDR3 reads CATSDPRTGSTDTQYF. The CDR3 nucleotides are TGTGCCACCAGTGACCCACGGACAGGGAGCACAGATACGCAGTATTTT.

The rearrangement joins TRBV6-1 to TRBJ1-5; no definite D call. There are 14 residues in the CDR3. CDR1 and CDR2 (germline): MNHNS, SASEGT. Trimming pared 1 base from V and 1 base from J, leaving 5 bases between. CDR3 sequence: CASSEVGSNQPQHF. The CDR3 nucleotides are TGTGCCAGCAGTGAAGTAGGGAGCAATCAGCCCCAGCATTTT.

The chain links TRBV11-3 to TRBJ1-3; a possible D gene is TRBD1 (5 bases). From germline, CDR1 is SGHNT and CDR2 YENEEA. The CDR3 loop spans 14 amino acids. V lost 5 bases and J 2 bases, leaving 10 bases between the germline ends. The CDR3 DNA is TGTGCCAGCAGCCTGGGGACCGCTGGAAACACCATATATTTT. This codes for CASSLGTAGNTIYF.

The chain carries TRBV6-5 and TRBJ1-2; D not resolved. Germline values: CDR1 MNHEY, CDR2 SVGAGI. This CDR3 has 12 residues. V gave up 7 bases and J gave up 2 bases, with 8 bases separating them. CDR3 coding DNA: TGTGCCAGCAAGAGGGAAAACTATGGCTACACCTTC. Translating gives CASKRENYGYTF.

This clone was observed a handful of times. The chain links TRBV2 to TRBJ1-4; TRBD1 might be the D (5 bases). CDR1 and CDR2 from the germline V gene are SNHLY and FYNNEI. V was clipped by 6 bases and J by 5 bases, with 13 bases between them. CDR3 length: 14 residues. The CDR3 loop is CASRGGVPNEKLFF. The CDR3 DNA sequence: TGTGCCAGCAGGGGAGGGGTCCCCAATGAAAAACTGTTTTTT.

The V call is TRBV29-1, the J call TRBJ1-4; D gene uncertain. CDR3 length: 13 amino acids. CDR1 and CDR2 (germline): SQVTM, ANQGSEA. The CDR3 bases are TGCACGGGCGCTGGCGGGAAAGGAGAAAAACTGTTTTTT. Translated, it gives CTGAGGKGEKLFF.

This clone was found once. The gene calls are TRBV18 and TRBJ1-1; D might be TRBD1 (5 bases). Germline lookup yields CDR1 KGHSH and CDR2 LQKENI. Trimming removed 2 bases at V and 3 bases at J, with 16 bases between. This CDR3 has 16 amino acids. CDR3 sequence reads: CASSPIRGQRDTEAFF. In DNA form, the CDR3 reads TGTGCCAGCTCACCAATAAGGGGCCAGAGGGACACTGAAGCTTTCTTT.

The chain uses TRBV11-3 and TRBJ2-7; unclear D gene. The CDR3 runs to 12 residues. Between the trimmed V and J ends, which lost 6 bases and 3 bases, there was a span of 9 bases. CDR1 and CDR2 (germline): SGHNT, YENEEA. This CDR3 reads CASSSDGYEQYF. The CDR3 region has the DNA TGTGCCAGCAGTTCCGACGGCTACGAGCAGTACTTC.

The rearrangement joins TRBV15 to TRBJ2-1; 8 bases map to TRBD2. The V gene end was trimmed by 1 base and the J gene end by 3 bases; junction bases not matched to a gene: 2. Germline V gene data show CDR1 as LNHNV and CDR2 as YYDKDF (reference sequence). The CDR3 is 15 residues long. The CDR3: CATSRGGGRYNEQFF. The CDR3 nucleotides read TGTGCCACCAGCAGAGGCGGGGGGCGCTACAATGAGCAGTTCTTC.

The V call is TRBV7-3, the J call TRBJ2-7, with TRBD1 as a possible D gene (6 bases). The CDR3 covers 13 residues. Germline V gene sequence: CDR1 SGHTA, CDR2 FQGTGA. V shed 5 bases and J shed 5 bases, with 13 bases lying between them. CDR3 nucleotide sequence: TGTGCCAGCAGCCCCGGACAGTCCCACGAGCAGTACTTC. This sequence encodes CASSPGQSHEQYF.

The V gene is TRBV27, the J gene TRBJ1-6; maybe TRBD1 (6 bases). Trimming stripped 2 bases from V and 6 bases from J, with 11 bases between. The CDR3 extends over 15 amino acids. In germline, CDR1 is MNHEY, CDR2 SMNVEV (reference sequence). DNA for the CDR3: TGTGCCAGCAGTTTAGCTTCGGGGGCTAATTCACCCCTCCACTTT. Encoded protein: CASSLASGANSPLHF.

This chain uses TRBV11-3 with TRBJ2-6, with D hard to call. V shed 4 bases and J shed 0 bases, with 10 bases lying between them. Germline values: CDR1 SGHNT, CDR2 YENEEA. The CDR3 has 16 amino acids. CDR3 region: CASSSPGNSGANVLTF. In DNA, the CDR3 is TGTGCCAGCAGCTCCCCGGGCAACTCTGGGGCCAACGTCCTGACTTTC.